Listed here are 26 T cell receptor beta chains from one sample, sequenced in a study of regulatory T cells in long-lasting Graves disease. Construction of TCR beta libraries relied on iRepertoire HTBI primers and on Arm-PCR targeting CDR3 regions. TCRdb called the multiplex PCR reads again in MiXCR, with one record for every CDR3 protein. The sample comprises around 330,000 distinct CDR3 sequences, over 15% of which are singletons, and roughly 35% rests with the top ten. The time point is: newly diagnosed GD, antithyroid drugs for less than 3 months. PBMC RNA was the source of the TCR library. The sequences come from peripheral blood mononuclear cells (PBMCs), collected at new diagnosis, from a patient treated with antithyroid drugs. The receptors originated from a female donor with Graves disease.

This clonotype was found a few times. Written as DNA, the CDR3 is TGTGCCAGCAGTTACCTTATGAGGGAGAACACTGAAGCTTTCTTT. Amino acid sequence: CASSYLMRENTEAFF. V is TRBV6-2 or TRBV6-3 and J is TRBJ1-1; D remains ambiguous. Trimming took off 2 bases at V and 1 base at J, with 11 bases between the two ends. CDR1 MNHEY and CDR2 SVGEGT come from the germline V gene. This CDR3 spans 15 amino acids.

As to this clonotype: This may come from a read error, since a much larger clone is one base off. The rearrangement links TRBV25-1 to TRBJ1-6; D ambiguous. The V gene's germline CDR1 is MGHDK and CDR2 SYGVNS. This CDR3 comprises 16 residues. The CDR3 reads CASRRSVIADNSPHHF. CDR3 sequence (DNA): TGTGCCAGCAGACGCTCAGTGATAGCGGATAATTCACCCCACCACTTT.

This clonotype was counted only a few times. The J gene is TRBJ2-7, the V gene TRBV25-1; TRBD2 matches 7 bases. Germline V lookup: CDR1 MGHDK, CDR2 SYGVNS. Unmatched junction bases numbered 9, after V lost 1 base and J lost 9 bases. This CDR3 comprises 14 residues. The CDR3 nucleotides read TGTGCCAGCAGTGAATGGGGCGGGAGTCAGTGGCAGTACTTC. Amino acid sequence: CASSEWGGSQWQYF.

This clonotype turned up a few times. This chain uses TRBV20-1 with TRBJ2-2, with TRBD2 identical over 10 bases. Trimming cost V 7 bases and J 4 bases; bases outside gene matches: 15. This CDR3 has 17 amino acids. Germline-derived CDR1 and CDR2 are DFQATT and SNEGSKA (reference sequence). DNA of the CDR3: TGCAGTGTCAGGGGGGCTAGCGGGAGCAGGGTCACCGGGGAGCTGTTTTTT. Its protein product is CSVRGASGSRVTGELFF.

This chain joins TRBV10-1 and TRBJ2-3; weak D call: TRBD2 (5 bases). With 6 bases removed from V and 1 base from J, the gap between germline ends came to 14 bases. The germline V gene encodes CDR1 WNHNN and CDR2 SYGVQD (reference sequence). The CDR3 is made up of 15 amino acids. DNA for the CDR3: TGCGCCAGCAGCCGAGGGCCGAGTCGCACAGATACGCAGTATTTT. The encoded protein is CASSRGPSRTDTQYF.

The CDR3 DNA is TGTGCCAGCAGCGTAGGAGGCGGGAGCGATACCTACGAGCAGTACTTC. Protein product: CASSVGGGSDTYEQYF. This sequence joins TRBV9 and TRBJ2-7; 7 bases fit TRBD2. Germline loops: CDR1 SGDLS, CDR2 YYNGEE. CDR3 length: 16 amino acids. Losses at the gene ends were 0 bases for V and 2 bases for J; bases not matched to a gene: 8.

This clonotype came up many times. The V and J genes are TRBV27 and TRBJ2-5; 7 bases map to TRBD2. Per germline, CDR1 MNHEY and CDR2 SMNVEV (reference sequence). V shed 6 bases and J 6 bases; nucleotides not matched to a gene: 13. The CDR3 length is 15 residues. CDR3 DNA sequence: TGTGCCAGCAGCCTCCTGGGGGACTATCGACAGACCCAGTACTTC. It codes for CASSLLGDYRQTQYF.

This clonotype was detected many times. The chain couples TRBV19 to TRBJ2-1; D gene ambiguous. This CDR3 region has 12 residues. Per the germline V gene, CDR1 is LNHDA and CDR2 is SQIVND (reference sequence). V shed 5 bases and J shed 11 bases, with 13 bases lying between them. DNA of the CDR3: TGTGCCAGTAGTTCCAGAGCTGAAAAGCAGTTCTTC. Its translation: CASSSRAEKQFF.

This clonotype was seen ten or more times. The chain combines TRBV7-8 with TRBJ2-7, with 15 bases matching TRBD2. Germline V gene data show CDR1 as SGHVS and CDR2 as FQNEAQ. The CDR3 sequence is 18 residues long. J lost 3 bases, V lost 5 bases, and 11 bases had no gene match. In DNA, the CDR3 is TGTGCCAGCAGCCGATCGGGGACTAGCGGGAGGATAATCTACGAGCAGTACTTC. Its translation is CASSRSGTSGRIIYEQYF.

This clonotype appeared many times. V gene TRBV6-1 combines with J gene TRBJ2-5; TRBD2 is a possible D gene (5 bases). Trimming removed 8 bases at V and 7 bases at J, with 17 bases between. Germline V gene data show CDR1 as MNHNS and CDR2 as SASEGT. The CDR3 runs to 13 residues. The DNA of the CDR3 is TGTGCCAGCGGTCGGAGCGGACCGGGGACCCAGTACTTC. Residues: CASGRSGPGTQYF.

This clonotype has a count of ten or more. This rearrangement joins TRBV7-8 to TRBJ2-7, with TRBD2 as a possible D gene (5 bases). The CDR3 consists of 15 residues. V lost 5 bases and J lost 5, with 19 bases in between. Germline loops: CDR1 SGHVS, CDR2 FQNEAQ. The CDR3 nucleotides read TGTGCCAGCAGCCCCAATAGAGGGATAAGCCACGAGCAGTACTTC. It codes for CASSPNRGISHEQYF. Drawing the rest from reference TRBV7-8 and TRBJ2-7, the complete variable domain is GAGVSQSPRYKVAKRGQDVALRCDPISGHVSLFWYQQALGQGPEFLTYFQNEAQLDKSGLPSDRFFAERPEGSVSTLKIQRTQQEDSAVYLCASSPNRGISHEQYFGPGTRLTVT.

V usage is TRBV20-1 and J usage is TRBJ2-3; 7 bases match TRBD2. The CDR3 length is 12 residues. Trimming removed 5 bases from V and 6 bases from J; junction bases left unmatched: 5. Germline CDR1 and CDR2: DFQATT and SNEGSKA (reference sequence). CDR3 amino acids: CSASSGSDTQYF. For the CDR3, the DNA is TGCAGTGCTTCTAGCGGATCGGATACGCAGTATTTT.

This clonotype has a count of ten or more. The CDR3 here is CATSRDPLTGTGSNQPQHF. DNA for the CDR3: TGTGCCACCAGCAGAGACCCCTTAACCGGGACAGGGAGCAATCAGCCCCAGCATTTT. The V gene is TRBV15, the J gene TRBJ1-5; 9 nucleotides agree with TRBD1. CDR1 is LNHNV and CDR2 is YYDKDF in the germline V gene (reference sequence). J gave up 1 base and V 0 bases, and 10 bases lay outside the gene matches. This CDR3 has 19 amino acids.

This clonotype has only a few counts. The chain couples TRBV18 to TRBJ2-2; TRBD1 matches at 8 bases. The V gene's germline CDR1 is KGHSH and CDR2 LQKENI. This CDR3 has 15 residues. Trimming cost V 3 bases and J 3 bases; bases outside gene matches: 3. This CDR3 is CASSPDRADTGELFF. The CDR3, as DNA: TGTGCCAGCTCACCGGACAGGGCGGACACCGGGGAGCTGTTTTTT.

This clonotype was counted many times. This chain joins TRBV7-9 and TRBJ1-4; D call uncertain. Germline V gene lookup returns CDR1 SEHNR and CDR2 FQNEAQ (reference sequence). The CDR3 consists of 13 residues. V dropped 7 bases and J dropped 7 bases, with 13 bases sitting between them. CDR3 protein: CASTPLIVEKLFF. The CDR3 DNA is TGTGCCAGCACCCCTCTGATTGTTGAAAAACTGTTTTTT.

In its sample, this clonotype was seen many times. The chain recombines TRBV11-2 with TRBJ2-5, with 11 bases matching TRBD2. Germline V gene lookup returns CDR1 SGHAT and CDR2 FQNNGV. CDR3 length: 16 amino acids. Losses at the gene ends were 2 bases for V and 3 bases for J; bases not matched to a gene: 5. CDR3 protein: CASSLTSLAGEETQYF. The CDR3 DNA follows: TGTGCCAGCAGCTTAACCTCACTAGCGGGGGAAGAGACCCAGTACTTC.

This clonotype was seen repeatedly, ten times or more. The gene calls are TRBV2 and TRBJ2-7, with 16 bases identical to TRBD2. CDR3 length equals 12 residues. Germline loops: CDR1 SNHLY, CDR2 FYNNEI. After removal of 6 bases from V and 13 bases from J, the junction contained 3 bases not matched to a gene. CDR3 nucleotides: TGTGCCAGCAGGGGACTAGCGGGAGGGAGTTACGTC. As protein: CASRGLAGGSYV.

This clonotype was seen repeatedly, ten times or more. This chain connects TRBV7-2 to TRBJ2-7; D is unresolved. Trimming removed 0 bases at V and 7 bases at J, with 16 bases between. The germline V gene encodes CDR1 SGHTA and CDR2 FQGNSA. This CDR3 comprises 15 residues. For the CDR3, the DNA is TGTGCCAGCAGCTTAGCGGGCTCAATTCCCCTGGAGCAGTACTTC. Amino acids: CASSLAGSIPLEQYF.

The gene calls are TRBV6-1 and TRBJ2-5; 9 nucleotides align to TRBD2. In germline, CDR1 is MNHNS, CDR2 SASEGT. The CDR3 is 14 amino acids. With 5 bases clipped from V and 6 bases from J, the junction kept 7 bases outside the gene matches. This chain's CDR3 is CASSRVAGGKTQYF. CDR3 DNA: TGTGCCAGCAGTCGAGTGGCGGGAGGGAAGACCCAGTACTTC.

This clonotype was counted many times. The CDR3 DNA is TGTGCCAGCAGTTTAATGGACACAGATACGCAGTATTTT. This gives the protein CASSLMDTDTQYF. The V gene is TRBV12-3 or TRBV12-4, the J gene TRBJ2-3, with D unclear. Trimming took off 2 bases at V and 2 bases at J, with 5 bases between the two ends. CDR3 length: 13 amino acids.

CDR3 region: CASSPRFLALTDTQYF. As DNA, the CDR3 is TGTGCCAGCTCACCACGGTTCCTGGCCCTCACAGATACGCAGTATTTT. This chain joins TRBV18 and TRBJ2-3; D is ambiguous. The V gene lost 1 base and the J gene lost 2 bases, with 13 bases spanning the gap. The CDR3 extends over 16 amino acids. Germline values: CDR1 KGHSH, CDR2 LQKENI.

This clonotype was observed many times. This chain joins TRBV7-9 and TRBJ2-2; 8 nucleotides match TRBD2. Germline V gives CDR1 SEHNR, CDR2 FQNEAQ (reference sequence). Trimming cost V 3 bases and J 4 bases; bases outside gene matches: 7. The CDR3 covers 16 residues. CDR3 DNA: TGTGCCAGCAGCTTGGAGGGACTAGATGGCACCGGGGAGCTGTTTTTT. Its translation: CASSLEGLDGTGELFF.

This clonotype was found many times. The V and J genes are TRBV28 and TRBJ2-7, with 8 bases matching TRBD1. CDR1 and CDR2 from the germline V gene are MDHEN and SYDVKM. With 8 bases clipped from V and 2 bases from J, the junction kept 20 bases outside the gene matches. The CDR3 extends over 18 amino acids. This CDR3 is CASLGLFSWTGMTYEQYF. DNA of the CDR3: TGTGCCAGCCTTGGGTTGTTTTCGTGGACAGGGATGACCTACGAGCAGTACTTC. Full variable domain (outside the CDR3, taken from reference TRBV28 and TRBJ2-7): DVKVTQSSRYLVKRTGEKVFLECVQDMDHENMFWYRQDPGLGLRLIYFSYDVKMKEKGDIPEGYSVSREKKERFSLILESASTNQTSMYLCASLGLFSWTGMTYEQYFGPGTRLTVT.

Comment on this clonotype: Its ends do not fully match the called genes, so a read error is possible. This chain links TRBV19 with TRBJ1-2; 7 nucleotides agree with TRBD1. The CDR3 has 14 amino acids. The germline gives CDR1 LNHDA, CDR2 SQIVND (reference sequence). CDR3 residues: CASSITQGGYGCTF. DNA for the CDR3: TGTGCCAGTAGTATTACCCAGGGGGGCTATGGCTGCACCTTC.

Ten or more counts support this clonotype. This chain connects TRBV24-1 to TRBJ2-5, with D perhaps matching TRBD1 (5 bases). Trimming removed 4 bases at V and 9 bases at J, with 14 bases between. The CDR3 is made up of 13 amino acids. Germline-derived CDR1 and CDR2 are KGHDR and SFDVKD. The CDR3 nucleotides read TGTGCCACCAGTGACCCGGCTCTCAGGGCCCAGTACTTC. It translates to CATSDPALRAQYF.

This clonotype was counted only a few times. The chain joins TRBV19 to TRBJ1-5, with a possible D match to TRBD1 (5 bases). With 3 bases removed from V and 2 bases from J, the gap between germline ends came to 14 bases. The CDR3 is 16 residues long. Germline assignment: CDR1 LNHDA and CDR2 SQIVND (reference sequence). CDR3 nucleotide sequence: TGTGCCAGTAGTATTGCTGGGGGGGTAGGCAATCAGCCCCAGCATTTT. It encodes CASSIAGGVGNQPQHF.